This passage covers 21 T cell receptor beta chains from one sample sequenced in a study of identical twins. TCRdb re-called the 5' RACE reads through MiXCR, storing one row per CDR3 protein. Of about 450,000 distinct CDR3 sequences in the sample, under 20% are singletons; the top ten hold 9% to 15%. Sequenced: naive T cells sorted from blood. These receptors were taken from a man aged 45-65 years in good health.

This clonotype was seen repeatedly, ten times or more. The rearrangement links TRBV6-1 to TRBJ1-1; possibly TRBD1 for D (5 bases). Germline V CDR1 and CDR2: MNHNS, SASEGT. The CDR3 consists of 14 residues. V dropped 4 bases and J dropped 1 base, with 10 bases sitting between them. The CDR3 nucleotides read TGTGCCAGCAGTGTGCGGGGGAAGAACACTGAAGCTTTCTTT. As protein: CASSVRGKNTEAFF.

At least ten counts were recorded for this clonotype. The genes are TRBV12-3 or TRBV12-4 and TRBJ1-4; maybe TRBD1 (6 bases). This CDR3 spans 16 amino acids. V was clipped by 5 bases and J by 8 bases, with 21 bases between them. The CDR3 loop reads CASSDGGRGLNEKLFF. The CDR3 DNA reads as TGTGCCAGCAGTGACGGCGGTAGGGGGTTGAACGAAAAACTGTTTTTT.

The sample holds many counts of this clonotype. The chain uses TRBV4-3 and TRBJ2-7, with 11 bases aligning to TRBD2. The length of the CDR3 is 15 residues. Germline trimming cut 0 bases from V and 3 bases from J; bases unmatched to any gene: 1. CDR1 and CDR2 (germline): LGHNA, YSLEER. The CDR3, as DNA: TGCGCCAGCAGCCAAGAAGGGACTAGCGGCTACGAGCAGTACTTC. This sequence encodes CASSQEGTSGYEQYF.

This clonotype was detected only a few times. The V and J genes are TRBV9 and TRBJ2-7; D is ambiguous. Germline-derived CDR1 and CDR2 are SGDLS and YYNGEE. The V end lost 2 bases, the J end lost 0 bases, and 12 bases lay between the germline ends. The CDR3 is 15 residues long. Written as DNA, the CDR3 is TGTGCCAGCAGCGTTCAGGCCTCCCCCTCCTACGAGCAGTACTTC. The encoded protein is CASSVQASPSYEQYF.

V is TRBV4-1 and J is TRBJ2-1; D is ambiguous. The CDR3 covers 14 residues. Germline assignment: CDR1 MGHRA and CDR2 YSYEKL. V gave up 1 base and J gave up 8 bases, with 12 bases separating them. CDR3 residues: CASSQALVGYEQFF. As DNA, the CDR3 is TGCGCCAGCAGCCAAGCGCTAGTTGGTTATGAGCAGTTCTTC.

The genes are TRBV20-1 and TRBJ2-7; a possible D gene is TRBD1 (6 bases). CDR3 length: 13 amino acids. Between the trimmed V and J ends, which lost 2 bases and 6 bases, there was a span of 14 bases. Germline CDR1 reads DFQATT; CDR2 reads SNEGSKA (reference sequence). CDR3 residues: CSARTTGYSEQYF. The CDR3 DNA sequence: TGCAGTGCTAGAACTACAGGGTATTCCGAGCAGTACTTC.

The CDR3 spells CASRPDRGKPGSYNEQFF. CDR3 DNA sequence: TGTGCCAGCAGGCCAGACAGGGGGAAGCCTGGCTCCTACAATGAGCAGTTCTTC. The chain employs TRBV6-2 or TRBV6-3 and TRBJ2-1, with TRBD1 identical over 9 bases. Germline V gives CDR1 MNHEY, CDR2 SVGEGT. Trimming took 6 bases from V and 0 from J; bases not matched to a gene: 12. The CDR3 is 18 amino acids.

The chain carries TRBV12-3 or TRBV12-4 and TRBJ2-3, with D tentatively TRBD1 (5 bases). The CDR3 is 15 residues long. The germline V and J ends were trimmed by 5 bases and 0 bases, with 12 bases remaining between them. The CDR3 DNA follows: TGTGCCAGCAGTCGGACATCCGCGAGCACAGATACGCAGTATTTT. Amino acid sequence: CASSRTSASTDTQYF.

This clonotype was picked up a small number of times. The rearrangement links TRBV29-1 to TRBJ2-7; D gene uncertain. The CDR3 is made up of 12 amino acids. CDR1 SQVTM and CDR2 ANQGSEA come from the germline V gene. Trimming pared 4 bases from V and 2 bases from J, leaving 9 bases between. The CDR3 sequence is CSVVGSAYEQYF. The CDR3 DNA sequence: TGCAGCGTTGTAGGCAGCGCCTACGAGCAGTACTTC.

The rearrangement uses TRBV7-2 and TRBJ2-1; D is perhaps TRBD1 (6 bases). Trimming took 5 bases from V and 7 from J, leaving 18 bases between them. The CDR3 has 15 amino acids. Per the germline V gene, CDR1 is SGHTA and CDR2 is FQGNSA. The CDR3 DNA follows: TGTGCCAGCAGCAAAATTAAAACAGGGTGGAATGAGCAGTTCTTC. It translates to CASSKIKTGWNEQFF.

The CDR3 coding sequence is TGTGCCAGCAGTCCGTACAGGGCGGGAGGAGGCACAGATACGCAGTATTTT. The encoded protein is CASSPYRAGGGTDTQYF. The rearrangement joins TRBV6-1 to TRBJ2-3; TRBD2 matches at 8 bases. V lost 5 bases to trimming and J lost 1 base; unmatched junction nucleotides: 11. CDR1 is MNHNS and CDR2 is SASEGT in the germline V gene. CDR3 length: 17 amino acids.

This clonotype was seen a few times. The chain recombines TRBV7-2 with TRBJ2-7, with D perhaps TRBD2 (5 bases). This CDR3 contains 13 residues. Trimming removed 5 bases from V and 3 bases from J, with 11 bases in between. The germline V gene has CDR1 SGHTA and CDR2 FQGNSA. CDR3: CASSPRRFYEQYF. The CDR3 region has the DNA TGTGCCAGCAGCCCTCGGAGGTTCTACGAGCAGTACTTC.

This clonotype was seen a few times. This chain uses TRBV28 with TRBJ2-7; D is perhaps TRBD1 (5 bases). Germline CDR1 reads MDHEN; CDR2 reads SYDVKM. V gave up 4 bases and J gave up 0 bases, with 10 bases separating them. CDR3 length: 14 amino acids. The CDR3 here is CASSSATDSYEQYF. CDR3 in DNA: TGTGCCAGCAGTTCAGCGACAGACTCCTACGAGCAGTACTTC.

There are a few counts of this clonotype. The chain employs TRBV10-3 and TRBJ2-3; D may match TRBD1 or TRBD2 (5 bases each). Looked up from germline, CDR1 is ENHRY and CDR2 is SYGVKD. The ends were cut back, 2 bases at V and 2 bases at J, with 11 bases in the middle. The CDR3 spans 15 residues. Written as DNA, the CDR3 is TGTGCCATCAGTGAGAGAGGGGCGAACACAGATACGCAGTATTTT. Protein: CAISERGANTDTQYF.

The V call is TRBV7-2, the J call TRBJ2-5; 10 bases align to TRBD1. The CDR3 length is 15 residues. Germline-derived CDR1 and CDR2 are SGHTA and FQGNSA. After removal of 8 bases from V and 4 bases from J, the junction contained 10 bases not matched to a gene. For the CDR3, the DNA is TGTGCCAGCGCGCGCCCTGGGACAGGGGTAGAGACCCAGTACTTC. It is translated as CASARPGTGVETQYF.

The chain links TRBV20-1 to TRBJ2-1; 13 nucleotides align to TRBD2. Germline V CDR1 and CDR2: DFQATT, SNEGSKA (reference sequence). The trim removed 5 bases at V and 3 bases at J, leaving 13 bases unmatched. CDR3 length: 18 amino acids. The CDR3 loop reads CSALSSGLAGKHYNEQFF. The CDR3 DNA reads TGCAGTGCTTTGAGTTCGGGACTAGCGGGGAAACACTACAATGAGCAGTTCTTC.

There are many counts of this clonotype. V is TRBV28 and J is TRBJ2-1, with 9 bases aligning to TRBD1. The length of the CDR3 is 15 residues. V lost 6 bases, J lost 3 bases, and 6 bases stayed unmatched. From germline, CDR1 is MDHEN and CDR2 SYDVKM. As DNA, the CDR3 is TGTGCCAGCAGCCCCGGGGGACAGGGCTACAATGAGCAGTTCTTC. It is translated as CASSPGGQGYNEQFF.

This clonotype was seen many times. The CDR3 sequence is CASSHTGVNTGELFF. DNA for the CDR3: TGCGCCAGCAGCCACACAGGGGTGAACACCGGGGAGCTGTTTTTT. This chain joins TRBV4-3 and TRBJ2-2; 7 nucleotides match TRBD1. The CDR3 has 15 residues. Germline V gene lookup returns CDR1 LGHNA and CDR2 YSLEER. The V segment lost 3 bases and the J segment 1 base; nucleotides outside the gene matches: 2.

This clonotype has only a few counts. The rearrangement links TRBV3-1 to TRBJ1-1; D is perhaps TRBD1 (5 bases). The length of the CDR3 is 15 residues. CDR1 LGHDT and CDR2 YNNKEL come from the germline V gene (reference sequence). Trimming removed 3 bases at V and 2 bases at J, with 13 bases between. The CDR3 loop reads CASSQIPGGNTEAFF. The CDR3 DNA follows: TGTGCCAGCAGCCAGATCCCTGGGGGAAACACTGAAGCTTTCTTT.

This clonotype was seen more than once but under ten times. The V call is TRBV7-2, the J call TRBJ2-4, with D unclear. V was clipped by 2 bases and J by 8 bases, with 10 bases between them. CDR1 is SGHTA and CDR2 is FQGNSA in the germline V gene. This CDR3 contains 13 residues. The CDR3, as DNA: TGTGCCAGCAGCTTACCACCGGCGGACATTCAGTACTTC. Translated: CASSLPPADIQYF.

The chain uses TRBV28 and TRBJ1-2; possible D gene TRBD1, 6 bases. This CDR3 region has 12 residues. Germline assignment: CDR1 MDHEN and CDR2 SYDVKM. V was clipped by 8 bases and J by 4 bases, with 11 bases between them. The CDR3 DNA reads as TGTGCCAGCCTTGACAGGACCTATGGCTACACCTTC. This codes for CASLDRTYGYTF.